This is a list of T cell receptor beta chains from one sample in a study of cytomegalovirus exposure and HLA in healthy donors. The protocol was immunoSEQ multiplex PCR, while the TCRdb copy is restricted to in-frame clones and leaves out a portion. This sample has about 54,000 clones, with roughly 90% found just once. Input material: PBMCs. Every receptor here comes from a woman in her late teens or twenties in good health and CMV-seropositive. Each CDR3 is given with its conserved first and last residue. Each record gives: CDR3 protein, CDR3 DNA, V gene, clone size, D gene, J gene. D genes are given only for firm matches. Clone size is not always given. Where it is, it says once, few, many or a class for expanded clones.

CASSARDTYNSPLHF	TGTGCCAGCAGCGCCCGGGACACCTATAATTCACCCCTCCACTTT	TRBV4-2	-	-	TRBJ1-6
CASSYRGGVQYF	TGTGCCAGCAGTTACAGAGGGGGCGTGCAGTATTTT	TRBV6-5	-	TRBD1	TRBJ2-3
CASSFQFYTGELFF	TGTGCCAGCAGTTTCCAGTTTTACACCGGGGAGCTGTTTTTT	TRBV28	-	-	TRBJ2-2
CASSSTRDRVIRTEKLFF	TGTGCCAGCAGCTCAACCCGGGACAGGGTAATCCGGACTGAAAAACTGTTTTTT	TRBV5-5	-	TRBD1	TRBJ1-4
CASSVTGAAETQYF	TGTGCCAGCAGCGTTACAGGGGCGGCGGAGACCCAGTACTTC	TRBV9	-	TRBD1	TRBJ2-5
CASSLLQGAGETQYF	TGTGCCAGCAGTCTGCTACAGGGGGCCGGGGAGACCCAGTACTTC	TRBV28	-	TRBD1	TRBJ2-5
CATTYEQYF	TGTGCCACAACCTACGAGCAGTACTTC	TRBV6-1	-	-	TRBJ2-7
CASSYGDRSETQYF	TGTGCCAGCAGTTACGGGGACAGGTCAGAGACCCAGTACTTC	TRBV6-6	-	TRBD1	TRBJ2-5
CASSDTGGTYGYTF	TGTGCCAGCTCAGATACAGGGGGGACCTATGGCTACACCTTC	TRBV18	-	TRBD1	TRBJ1-2
CASSLAIGGEDKETQYF	TGCGCCAGCAGCTTGGCGATCGGGGGGGAAGACAAAGAGACCCAGTACTTC	TRBV5-1	-	TRBD2	TRBJ2-5
CASSFTGTGTEAFF	TGCGCCAGCAGCTTTACCGGGACAGGGACTGAAGCTTTCTTT	TRBV5-1	-	TRBD1	TRBJ1-1
CASSWAGNQPQHF	TGTGCCAGTAGTTGGGCGGGGAATCAGCCCCAGCATTTT	TRBV19	-	-	TRBJ1-5
CAWSAGTFNTEAFF	TGTGCCTGGAGTGCGGGGACTTTTAACACTGAAGCTTTCTTT	TRBV30	-	-	TRBJ1-1
CASSYSRDLYEQYF	TGTGCCAGCAGTTACTCGCGGGATCTTTACGAGCAGTACTTC	TRBV6-5	once	-	TRBJ2-7
CASSQVGTETYGYTF	TGCGCCAGCAGCCAAGTCGGCACAGAAACCTATGGCTACACCTTC	TRBV4-1	-	-	TRBJ1-2
CASSLASDRVYGYTF	TGCGCCAGCAGCTTGGCCAGCGACAGGGTCTATGGCTACACCTTC	TRBV5-1	-	TRBD1	TRBJ1-2
CASSRTTGAVYGYTF	TGTGCCAGCAGTCGAACGACAGGGGCCGTCTATGGCTACACCTTC	TRBV6-1	once	TRBD1	TRBJ1-2
CASSEASNSPLHF	TGTGCCAGCAGTGAAGCGTCAAATTCACCCCTCCACTTT	TRBV25-1	-	-	TRBJ1-6
CASSKFPRGVRRSNQPQHF	TGTGCCAGCAGCAAATTTCCTAGGGGTGTCAGGCGCAGCAATCAGCCCCAGCATTTT	TRBV21-1	-	-	TRBJ1-5
CASSAGTAGGEKLFF	TGTGCCAGCAGCGCCGGGACAGCCGGGGGTGAAAAACTGTTTTTT	TRBV7-9	-	TRBD1	TRBJ1-4
CASSEGTGGEKLFF	TGTGCCAGCAGTGAAGGGACAGGGGGTGAAAAACTGTTTTTT	TRBV6-1	-	TRBD1	TRBJ1-4
CASSLRVVRGSGTDTQYF	TGTGCCAGCAGCTTAAGGGTCGTTAGGGGGTCGGGCACAGATACGCAGTATTTT	TRBV11-3	-	-	TRBJ2-3
CASSQDIRVPNEKLFF	TGCGCCAGCAGCCAAGATATCCGGGTACCTAATGAAAAACTGTTTTTT	TRBV4-1	-	-	TRBJ1-4
CASSLGLAGTTGELFF	TGTGCCAGCAGCTTGGGACTAGCGGGGACCACCGGGGAGCTGTTTTTT	TRBV7-9	-	TRBD2	TRBJ2-2